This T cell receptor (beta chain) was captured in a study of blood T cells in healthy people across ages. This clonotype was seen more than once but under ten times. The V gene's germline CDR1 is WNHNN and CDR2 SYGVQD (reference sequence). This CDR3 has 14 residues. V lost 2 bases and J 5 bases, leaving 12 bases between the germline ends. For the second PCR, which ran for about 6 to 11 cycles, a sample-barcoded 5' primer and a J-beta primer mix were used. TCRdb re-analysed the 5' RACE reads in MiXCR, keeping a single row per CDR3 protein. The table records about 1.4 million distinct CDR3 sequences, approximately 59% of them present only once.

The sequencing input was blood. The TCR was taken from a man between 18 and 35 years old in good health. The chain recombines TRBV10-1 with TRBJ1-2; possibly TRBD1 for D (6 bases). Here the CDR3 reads CASSEEGRGYGYTF. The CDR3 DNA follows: TGCGCCAGCAGTGAGGAGGGCAGGGGTTATGGCTACACCTTC.